The clone carrying this TCR beta chain is judged medium-sized (0.01 to 0.1%). Its antigen is undetermined. This entry belongs to a study of PD-1 blockade in classical Hodgkin lymphoma. Study summary: Patients got intravenous nivolumab 3 mg/kg every 2 weeks. Findings and caveats of the study: Newly diagnosed patients were reported to exhibit reduced baseline TCR diversity relative to healthy donors.

Patients all relapsed after autologous stem cell transplantation, and there was variation in brentuximab vedotin exposure. Data came from immunoSEQ multiplex PCR; TCRdb stores just in-frame clones and leaves some out. Of some 65,000 clones in the sample, over 70% were seen once. The TCR was taken from a human donor with classical Hodgkin lymphoma. Sequenced here: peripheral blood mononuclear cells (PBMCs), sampled before the second cycle of nivolumab.

CDR3 nucleotide sequence: TGTGCCAGCAGTTTGGAGGGGAATAATTCACCCCTCCACTTT. Translation: CASSLEGNNSPLHF. The chain joins TRBV27 to TRBJ1-6; D may be TRBD1 (5 bases). This CDR3 is built from 14 residues. Trimming removed 3 bases from V and 5 bases from J, with 8 bases in between. Looked up from germline, CDR1 is MNHEY and CDR2 is SMNVEV (reference sequence).